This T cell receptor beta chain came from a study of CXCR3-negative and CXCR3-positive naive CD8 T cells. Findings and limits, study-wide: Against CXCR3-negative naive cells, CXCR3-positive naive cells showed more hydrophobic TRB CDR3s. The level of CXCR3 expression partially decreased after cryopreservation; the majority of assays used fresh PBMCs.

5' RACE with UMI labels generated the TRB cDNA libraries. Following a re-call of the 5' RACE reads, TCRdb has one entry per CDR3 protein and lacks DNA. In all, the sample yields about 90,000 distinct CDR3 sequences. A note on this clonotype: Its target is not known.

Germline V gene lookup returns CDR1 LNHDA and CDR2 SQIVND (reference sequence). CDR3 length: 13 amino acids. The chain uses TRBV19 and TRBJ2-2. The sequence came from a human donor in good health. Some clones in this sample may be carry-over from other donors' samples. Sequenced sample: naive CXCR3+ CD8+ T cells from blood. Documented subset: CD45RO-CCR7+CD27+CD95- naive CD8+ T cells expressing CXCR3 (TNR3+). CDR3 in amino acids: CASSITITGELFF.